This T cell receptor (beta chain) emerged from a study of blood T cell repertoires in COVID-19. Study-level information: Whether acute or convalescent, the COVID-19 samples came from the United States, Italy and Spain. From T cells, B-cell-depleted T cells, or PBMCs came the material, which was cDNA or gDNA.

As processed by the authors: Scientists estimated how many nucleated cells there were by amplifying reference gene primers. Some clones are missing from TCRdb's copy, which holds only in-frame ones; the method was immunoSEQ multiplex PCR. V, J and clone size are taken as reported in that table, and D and trimming were inferred from the DNA itself. The sample lists 84,000 or so clones, around nine tenths occurring once. This clone was seen just once. The CDR3 consists of 16 residues. Per the germline V gene, CDR1 is MGHDK and CDR2 is SYGVNS. V shed 5 bases, J shed 2 bases, and the junction held 5 bases outside the gene matches.

The sequencing input was peripheral blood. The V call is TRBV25-1, the J call TRBJ2-6, with 8 bases lining up with TRBD1. This clonotype was sampled from a man between 60 and 75 years old with acute or convalescent COVID-19. The CDR3 bases are TGTGCCAGCAGTTCTCCAGGGGGCCCTGGGGCCAACGTCCTGACTTTC. Its protein is CASSSPGGPGANVLTF. Looking up the rest from reference TRBV25-1 and TRBJ2-6 gives the full variable domain: EADIYQTPRYLVIGTGKKITLECSQTMGHDKMYWYQQDPGMELHLIHYSYGVNSTEKGDLSSESTVSRIRTEHFPLTLESARPSHTSQYLCASSSPGGPGANVLTFGAGSRLTVL.